One and the same sample provided the 29 T cell receptor beta chains below, sequenced in a study of T cells expressing NK-cell markers. TCRdb re-called the 5' RACE reads and shows each CDR3 protein once, DNA omitted. Its table records a few hundred thousand distinct CDR3 sequences. Sequences were obtained from blood T cells: a sorted CD56 or NKG2C T cell subset, CD4+ or CD8+ T cells, or bulk PBMC T cells (not recorded which). These receptors were collected from a man aged 18 to 69 in good health.

The chain combines TRBV5-1 with TRBJ2-5. CDR1 and CDR2 (germline): SGHRS, YFSETQ. The length of the CDR3 is 12 residues. CDR3 protein: CASKAGQETQYF.

The chain couples TRBV18 to TRBJ1-5; TCRdb selects TRBD1, and the lack of DNA leaves this call unchecked. Germline lookup yields CDR1 KGHSH and CDR2 LQKENI. The CDR3 extends over 14 amino acids. CDR3 region: CASSLAPQEQPQHF.

The rearrangement links TRBV4-2 to TRBJ2-2. The CDR3 totals 14 residues. Per the germline V gene, CDR1 is LGHNA and CDR2 is YNFKEQ. CDR3 sequence reads: CASSRAQDTGELFF.

This chain joins TRBV28 and TRBJ2-7; TCRdb's D gene call, TRBD1, goes unchecked for lack of DNA. In germline, CDR1 is MDHEN, CDR2 SYDVKM. The CDR3 is 15 residues long. The CDR3 sequence: CASNPTGAGSYEQYF. Based on the CDR3 plus reference TRBV28 and TRBJ2-7, the full variable domain is DVKVTQSSRYLVKRTGEKVFLECVQDMDHENMFWYRQDPGLGLRLIYFSYDVKMKEKGDIPEGYSVSREKKERFSLILESASTNQTSMYLCASNPTGAGSYEQYFGPGTRLTVT.

The chain links TRBV4-2 to TRBJ1-1. Germline V gives CDR1 LGHNA, CDR2 YNFKEQ. The CDR3 is made up of 16 amino acids. CDR3 region: CASSQEAGYLNTEAFF.

Here the CDR3 reads CASSSTGDTQYF. The V call is TRBV2, the J call TRBJ2-3; there is no DNA to check the TCRdb D call of TRBD1. This CDR3 is built from 12 residues. Germline V CDR1 and CDR2: SNHLY, FYNNEI. Supplemented by reference TRBV2 and TRBJ2-3, the full variable domain reads EPEVTQTPSHQVTQMGQEVILRCVPISNHLYFYWYRQILGQKVEFLVSFYNNEISEKSEIFDDQFSVERPDGSNFTLKIRSTKLEDSAMYFCASSSTGDTQYFGPGTRLTVL.

The chain recombines TRBV10-3 with TRBJ2-7; checking the TCRdb D call of TRBD2 is not possible without DNA. CDR3 length equals 15 residues. Germline V lookup: CDR1 ENHRY, CDR2 SYGVKD. Here the CDR3 reads CAISGPSGGRYEQYF.

The V and J genes are TRBV24-1 and TRBJ2-1; TCRdb indicates TRBD2, and absent DNA this call remains unverified. The germline CDR1 and CDR2 sequences are KGHDR and SFDVKD. There are 14 residues in the CDR3. CDR3: CATSDPRGGNEQFF.

V gene TRBV7-8 combines with J gene TRBJ1-2; the TRBD1 assignment by TCRdb is unverifiable without DNA. CDR3 size: 15 residues. Germline V gene sequence: CDR1 SGHVS, CDR2 FQNEAQ. CDR3 amino acids: CASSFLGPWDYGYTF.

The CDR3 sequence is CASSFDRYLSHTF. The chain carries TRBV3-1 and TRBJ1-2; there is no DNA to check the TCRdb D call of TRBD1. Germline CDR1 reads LGHDT; CDR2 reads YNNKEL (reference sequence). CDR3 length: 13 amino acids.

The CDR3 here is CASSLAHEPNIQYF. The chain carries TRBV7-2 and TRBJ2-4. Per the germline V gene, CDR1 is SGHTA and CDR2 is FQGNSA. The CDR3 extends over 14 amino acids.

V is TRBV7-2 and J is TRBJ2-5; the D call from TCRdb, TRBD2, cannot be confirmed without DNA. The CDR3 is made up of 15 amino acids. CDR1 is SGHTA, CDR2 FQGNSA, per germline. CDR3: CASSLQSGGWETQYF. The full variable domain, its missing parts supplied by reference TRBV7-2 and TRBJ2-5, is GAGVSQSPSNKVTEKGKDVELRCDPISGHTALYWYRQSLGQGLEFLIYFQGNSAPDKSGLPSDRFSAERTGGSVSTLTIQRTQQEDSAVYLCASSLQSGGWETQYFGPGTRLLVL.

V gene TRBV11-2 combines with J gene TRBJ2-7; no DNA is available, so the TRBD1 call from TCRdb remains unchecked. This CDR3 is built from 17 residues. Germline V lookup: CDR1 SGHAT, CDR2 FQNNGV. This chain's CDR3 is CASSLESGTGIRFEQYF.

The V and J genes are TRBV6-1 and TRBJ1-2; TCRdb calls TRBD1, which cannot be checked without DNA. Per germline, CDR1 MNHNS and CDR2 SASEGT. CDR3 length: 16 residues. Here the CDR3 reads CASIIQGGHRVYGYTF.

The V and J genes are TRBV5-1 and TRBJ2-1. Germline V CDR1 and CDR2: SGHRS, YFSETQ. The CDR3 sequence is 14 residues long. CDR3 loop: CASRDTRQFNEQFF.

This sequence joins TRBV19 and TRBJ2-2; checking the TCRdb D call of TRBD2 is not possible without DNA. The CDR3 contains 15 residues. CDR1 and CDR2 from the germline V gene are LNHDA and SQIVND (reference sequence). This CDR3 reads CASSKWEGNTGELFF.

The V and J genes are TRBV20-1 and TRBJ1-5; TCRdb gives TRBD1 as the D gene, but with no DNA this cannot be confirmed. The germline CDR1 and CDR2 sequences are DFQATT and SNEGSKA (reference sequence). This CDR3 is 15 amino acids long. The CDR3 reads CSAYSGTGGNQPQHF.

The chain couples TRBV12-3 or TRBV12-4 to TRBJ1-4; absent DNA, TCRdb's TRBD1 call cannot be checked. This CDR3 spans 13 amino acids. The CDR3 loop is CATASGGREKLFF.

The chain has TRBV27 and TRBJ2-7. The CDR3 covers 16 residues. Germline V gene lookup returns CDR1 MNHEY and CDR2 SMNVEV (reference sequence). CDR3 region: CASSLSSGGISYEQYF.

V and J are TRBV6-1 and TRBJ2-1; the TCRdb D gene call, TRBD2, has no DNA to confirm it. The CDR3 spans 11 residues. Per germline, CDR1 MNHNS and CDR2 SASEGT. CDR3 sequence reads: CASGGIGEQFF.

This chain joins TRBV7-9 and TRBJ1-4. Germline loops: CDR1 SEHNR, CDR2 FQNEAQ (reference sequence). This CDR3 contains 15 residues. CDR3: CASSLVGTGNEKLFF.

This sequence joins TRBV6-1 and TRBJ2-4; TCRdb designates TRBD1, a call that cannot be tested without DNA. The CDR3 covers 15 residues. In germline, CDR1 is MNHNS, CDR2 SASEGT. CDR3 sequence reads: CASSPRDRPAGIQYF.

The chain is built from TRBV6-1 and TRBJ1-5; the TCRdb D gene call, TRBD1, has no DNA to confirm it. Germline V gene lookup returns CDR1 MNHNS and CDR2 SASEGT. The CDR3 covers 14 residues. CDR3 region: CASNRGQGGQPQHF.

J is TRBJ1-6 and V is TRBV7-3. The CDR3 length is 15 residues. Germline loops: CDR1 SGHTA, CDR2 FQGTGA. The CDR3 is CASSFLGGGNSPLHF.

The chain has TRBV5-1 and TRBJ2-7; TCRdb selects TRBD1, and the lack of DNA leaves this call unchecked. The CDR3 has 14 amino acids. CDR1 is SGHRS and CDR2 is YFSETQ in the germline V gene. CDR3 residues: CASSTGQPGSEQYF.

The chain combines TRBV18 with TRBJ1-2; TCRdb names TRBD1, which stays unverified in the absence of DNA. There are 13 residues in the CDR3. CDR1 is KGHSH, CDR2 LQKENI, per germline. The CDR3 loop reads CASAWDPSDGYTF. Variable domain in full (rest from reference TRBV18 and TRBJ1-2): NAGVMQNPRHLVRRRGQEARLRCSPMKGHSHVYWYRQLPEEGLKFMVYLQKENIIDESGMPKERFSAEFPKEGPSILRIQQVVRGDSAAYFCASAWDPSDGYTFGSGTRLTVV.

The rearrangement joins TRBV4-2 to TRBJ2-2; checking the TCRdb D call of TRBD1 is not possible without DNA. The CDR3 length is 17 residues. Germline assignment: CDR1 LGHNA and CDR2 YNFKEQ. CDR3 in amino acids: CASSQGGNGGNTGELFF.

V usage is TRBV7-3 and J usage is TRBJ2-3; TCRdb's D call of TRBD2 is untestable without DNA. CDR1 and CDR2 from the germline V gene are SGHTA and FQGTGA. The CDR3 has 18 amino acids. This chain's CDR3 is CASSPQPGLAGGPDTQYF.

V is TRBV6-2 or TRBV6-3 and J is TRBJ2-5; TCRdb lists TRBD2, though no DNA is available to test this call. The CDR3 spans 16 residues. The germline CDR1 and CDR2 sequences are MNHEY and SVGEGT. CDR3 region: CASSYWTSGGQETQYF.